This entry lists 29 T cell receptor beta chains sequenced from one sample in a study of cytomegalovirus exposure and HLA in healthy donors. PCR was performed using 60 Vbeta and 13 Jbeta primers. Profiling relied on immunoSEQ multiplex PCR, and the TCRdb table lists in-frame clones only, not all of them. The repertoire consists of under 200,000 clones, with 82% occurring once and the leading ten covering approximately 0.87%. Sample: PBMCs. Every receptor here comes from a girl aged 2-10 years in good health and CMV-seropositive.

There are a few counts of this clone. The V gene is TRBV28, the J gene TRBJ1-3; D unresolved. The CDR3 spans 15 residues. The germline V and J ends were trimmed by 3 bases and 0 bases, with 9 bases remaining between them. The germline V gene has CDR1 MDHEN and CDR2 SYDVKM. The CDR3 reads CASSFAGSSGNTIYF. Here the CDR3 DNA reads TGTGCCAGCAGTTTCGCCGGGAGCTCTGGAAACACCATATATTTT. Based on the CDR3 plus reference TRBV28 and TRBJ1-3, the full variable domain is DVKVTQSSRYLVKRTGEKVFLECVQDMDHENMFWYRQDPGLGLRLIYFSYDVKMKEKGDIPEGYSVSREKKERFSLILESASTNQTSMYLCASSFAGSSGNTIYFGEGSWLTVV.

The chain uses TRBV5-1 and TRBJ2-2, with 7 nucleotides matching TRBD1. V shed 8 bases and J 5 bases; nucleotides not matched to a gene: 15. CDR3 length: 16 residues. Per the germline V gene, CDR1 is SGHRS and CDR2 is YFSETQ. The CDR3 spells CASRIGTETLTGELFF. CDR3 coding DNA: TGCGCCAGTCGAATCGGGACAGAGACCCTAACCGGGGAGCTGTTTTTT.

The table lists this clone with a few counts. The chain uses TRBV30 and TRBJ1-4; 10 nucleotides agree with TRBD1. CDR1 and CDR2 (germline): GTSNPN, SVGIG (reference sequence). The CDR3 sequence is 13 residues long. V lost 0 bases to trimming and J lost 10 bases; unmatched junction nucleotides: 2. This CDR3 reads CAWSVRTGGKLFF. The DNA for the CDR3 is TGTGCCTGGAGTGTAAGGACAGGGGGAAAACTGTTTTTT.

This sequence joins TRBV6-1 and TRBJ2-4, with D tentatively TRBD2 (6 bases). The V end was cut by 3 bases, the J end by 0 bases, with 9 bases between. The germline V gene encodes CDR1 MNHNS and CDR2 SASEGT. CDR3 size: 15 residues. The CDR3 sequence is CASSEGLLAKNIQYF. The CDR3, as DNA: TGTGCCAGCAGTGAGGGACTCCTAGCCAAAAACATTCAGTACTTC.

The V call is TRBV4-1, the J call TRBJ2-2, with 8 bases that match TRBD1. The CDR3 runs to 15 residues. The germline V gene encodes CDR1 MGHRA and CDR2 YSYEKL. Unmatched junction bases numbered 5, after V lost 4 bases and J lost 4 bases. This CDR3 reads CASSPGTGITGELFF. The CDR3 DNA sequence: TGCGCCAGCAGCCCCGGGACAGGTATCACCGGGGAGCTGTTTTTT.

V is TRBV9 and J is TRBJ1-4; D remains ambiguous. Trimming pared 4 bases from V and 8 bases from J, leaving 15 bases between. The CDR3 consists of 14 residues. CDR1 and CDR2 (germline): SGDLS, YYNGEE. The CDR3 is CASSFGPGEEKLFF. The CDR3 DNA reads as TGTGCCAGCAGCTTCGGGCCCGGGGAGGAAAAACTGTTTTTT.

The chain combines TRBV27 with TRBJ2-1, with a weak D call TRBD2 (5 bases). The germline CDR1 and CDR2 sequences are MNHEY and SMNVEV (reference sequence). V was pared by 2 bases and J by 8 bases, with 13 bases between. The CDR3 has 14 residues. The DNA for the CDR3 is TGTGCCAGCAGTTTAGGTGGGCGAGGGTATGAGCAGTTCTTC. Its protein is CASSLGGRGYEQFF.

This clone was counted between two and nine times. This chain links TRBV10-1 with TRBJ2-7, with TRBD2 as a possible D gene (6 bases). Germline CDR1 WNHNN, CDR2 SYGVQD (reference sequence). The V gene lost 1 base and the J gene lost 2 bases, with 12 bases spanning the gap. CDR3 length: 15 amino acids. CDR3 sequence: CASSEWLARPYEQYF. In DNA form, the CDR3 reads TGCGCCAGCAGTGAGTGGCTAGCGAGACCCTACGAGCAGTACTTC.

The rearrangement links TRBV4-1 to TRBJ1-3; a weak D match, TRBD1 (6 bases). V was cut by 0 bases and J by 1 base, with 13 bases left in between. CDR1 and CDR2 from the germline V gene are MGHRA and YSYEKL. This CDR3 is 17 amino acids long. The CDR3 spells CASSQESDSLSGNTIYF. CDR3 DNA: TGCGCCAGCAGCCAAGAGTCGGACAGTTTATCTGGAAACACCATATATTTT.

The chain uses TRBV6-5 and TRBJ2-7; 9 bases are shared with TRBD1. Per the germline V gene, CDR1 is MNHEY and CDR2 is SVGAGI. The CDR3 contains 14 residues. Trimming cost V 10 bases and J 2 bases; bases outside gene matches: 9. The chain's CDR3 is CATLRWTGAYEQYF. The CDR3 DNA is TGTGCCACCCTGAGGTGGACAGGGGCCTACGAGCAGTACTTC.

The CDR3 loop is CASSLGAGLETQYF. Here the CDR3 DNA reads TGTGCCAGCAGCTTAGGGGCCGGTCTAGAGACCCAGTACTTC. This sequence joins TRBV11-2 and TRBJ2-5; D is undetermined. Germline V gene data show CDR1 as SGHAT and CDR2 as FQNNGV. The CDR3 is 14 amino acids. V was cut by 1 base and J by 4 bases, with 10 bases left in between.

V gene TRBV2 combines with J gene TRBJ2-1, with 12 bases lining up with TRBD2. The V and J ends lost 7 bases and 6 bases, in that order; junction bases with no gene match: 7. Germline V gives CDR1 SNHLY, CDR2 FYNNEI. The CDR3 runs to 15 residues. DNA for the CDR3: TGTGCCAGCATTATGACTAGCGGGGGAGGCAATGAGCAGTTCTTC. Protein: CASIMTSGGGNEQFF.

The V call is TRBV18, the J call TRBJ2-2; 10 bases are a match to TRBD1. V shed 2 bases, J shed 7 bases, and the junction held 7 bases outside the gene matches. This CDR3 has 16 amino acids. In germline, CDR1 is KGHSH, CDR2 LQKENI. Written as DNA, the CDR3 is TGTGCCAGCTCACCAGGGACAGGGGCGCTCGGCGGGGAGCTGTTTTTT. It yields the protein CASSPGTGALGGELFF.

About this clone: A read error may produce the germline difference seen at one junction end. The chain carries TRBV7-7 and TRBJ2-3, with a weak D call TRBD1 (5 bases). The germline CDR1 and CDR2 sequences are SSHAT and FNYEAQ (reference sequence). This CDR3 spans 14 amino acids. In DNA, the CDR3 is TGTGCTAGCAGCCCCCAGGGCAGCACAGATACGCAGTATTTT. As protein: CASSPQGSTDTQYF.

The V and J genes are TRBV5-1 and TRBJ2-5, with a possible D match to TRBD2 (6 bases). Trimming left V 1 base short and J 3 bases short, with 7 bases between. The CDR3 is 13 amino acids. CDR1 is SGHRS and CDR2 is YFSETQ in the germline V gene. The CDR3 DNA sequence: TGCGCCAGCAGCTTGCCGGGAGAAGAGACCCAGTACTTC. Translation: CASSLPGEETQYF.

This clone has a single count. V gene TRBV28 combines with J gene TRBJ2-1; 13 bases line up with TRBD2. Germline V gene lookup returns CDR1 MDHEN and CDR2 SYDVKM. V lost 3 bases and J lost 9; bases outside the gene matches: 2. CDR3 size: 14 residues. CDR3 loop: CASSFRLAGGEQFF. CDR3 DNA sequence: TGTGCCAGCAGTTTCAGACTAGCGGGAGGTGAGCAGTTCTTC.

This clone has more than one count but fewer than ten. The chain couples TRBV30 to TRBJ2-1, with a tentative D call TRBD2 (5 bases). CDR1 is GTSNPN and CDR2 is SVGIG in the germline V gene (reference sequence). The germline V and J ends were trimmed by 3 bases and 8 bases, with 8 bases remaining between them. The CDR3 is 11 amino acids. The CDR3 loop reads CAWSGVDEQFF. The CDR3 nucleotides read TGTGCCTGGAGCGGGGTAGATGAGCAGTTCTTC.

This clone was seen just once. For the CDR3, the DNA is TGTGCCAGCAGTGGGGAGGGCCCTACTAGCACAGATACGCAGTATTTT. It specifies CASSGEGPTSTDTQYF. The chain links TRBV2 to TRBJ2-3; 7 bases match TRBD2. The CDR3 length is 16 residues. CDR1 and CDR2 (germline): SNHLY, FYNNEI. V lost 4 bases to trimming and J lost 0 bases; unmatched junction nucleotides: 7.

The chain is built from TRBV6-1 and TRBJ1-3; 8 bases map to TRBD1. The junction had 3 bases not matched to a gene; V was cut back by 4 bases and J by 1 base. The length of the CDR3 is 15 residues. Germline loops: CDR1 MNHNS, CDR2 SASEGT. CDR3 coding DNA: TGTGCCAGCAGTGTGCAGGGGGCTTCTGGAAACACCATATATTTT. As protein: CASSVQGASGNTIYF.

The genes are TRBV27 and TRBJ1-5; D not certain. The ends were cut back, 5 bases at V and 3 bases at J, with 8 bases in the middle. The CDR3 is made up of 13 amino acids. Looked up from germline, CDR1 is MNHEY and CDR2 is SMNVEV (reference sequence). The CDR3, as DNA: TGTGCCAGCAGTCCCGGGTACAATCAGCCCCAGCATTTT. This gives the protein CASSPGYNQPQHF.

V is TRBV28 and J is TRBJ1-5; D gene unclear. Germline CDR1 is MDHEN and CDR2 is SYDVKM. The V end was cut by 4 bases, the J end by 0 bases, with 16 bases between. The CDR3 loop spans 17 amino acids. The CDR3 bases are TGTGCCAGCAGTTATGTCCCCCCGGTCTATAGCAATCAGCCCCAGCATTTT. Translation gives CASSYVPPVYSNQPQHF.

This clone occurred once. The CDR3, as DNA: TGTGCCAGCAGCGTGGACAGGGTTGTAAATTCACCCCTCCACTTT. As protein: CASSVDRVVNSPLHF. This sequence joins TRBV9 and TRBJ1-6, with 8 bases lining up with TRBD1. The germline CDR1 and CDR2 sequences are SGDLS and YYNGEE. This CDR3 has 15 amino acids. Trimming took 2 bases from V and 7 from J; bases not matched to a gene: 5.

The CDR3 loop is CANLFSVEKAFF. As DNA, the CDR3 is TGTGCCAACCTGTTCTCCGTGGAGAAAGCTTTCTTT. This chain connects TRBV5-8 to TRBJ1-1, with unresolved D. Trimming stripped 9 bases from V and 9 bases from J, with 18 bases between. The germline gives CDR1 SGHTS, CDR2 YDEGEE. The CDR3 is 12 amino acids.

The gene calls are TRBV4-1 and TRBJ1-1, with D tentatively TRBD1 (6 bases). V was clipped by 1 base and J by 5 bases, with 8 bases between them. Germline lookup yields CDR1 MGHRA and CDR2 YSYEKL. The CDR3 extends over 13 amino acids. The CDR3 DNA reads as TGCGCCAGCAGCCAAGTAAGGGGGACTGAAGCTTTCTTT. Encoded protein: CASSQVRGTEAFF.

The chain recombines TRBV7-9 with TRBJ2-7; tentatively, D is TRBD2 (6 bases). In germline, CDR1 is SEHNR, CDR2 FQNEAQ (reference sequence). Between the trimmed V and J ends, which lost 8 bases and 6 bases, there was a span of 17 bases. The CDR3 length is 13 residues. The CDR3 sequence is CASEVAGKLEQYF. Here the CDR3 DNA reads TGTGCCAGCGAAGTGGCGGGAAAACTCGAGCAGTACTTC.

This chain connects TRBV5-8 to TRBJ1-5, with TRBD1 identical over 8 bases. Germline CDR1 SGHTS, CDR2 YDEGEE. V lost 4 bases and J lost 4; bases outside the gene matches: 10. This CDR3 region has 16 residues. The CDR3 loop is CASSARSGGANQPQHF. The CDR3 nucleotides are TGTGCCAGCAGCGCCCGGTCAGGGGGCGCGAATCAGCCCCAGCATTTT.

V and J are TRBV9 and TRBJ2-7; 7 nucleotides agree with TRBD1. J gave up 3 bases and V 4 bases, and 4 bases lay outside the gene matches. CDR3 length: 13 amino acids. Germline V gives CDR1 SGDLS, CDR2 YYNGEE. The DNA for the CDR3 is TGTGCCAGCAGCCAAAGACAGGGCTACGAGCAGTACTTC. Its translation: CASSQRQGYEQYF.

V is TRBV6-1 and J is TRBJ2-7; 10 bases fit TRBD2. This CDR3 region has 15 residues. Trimming cost V 4 bases and J 2 bases; bases outside gene matches: 5. Germline lookup yields CDR1 MNHNS and CDR2 SASEGT. The CDR3 sequence: CASSVTSGPTYEQYF. The CDR3 coding sequence is TGTGCCAGCAGTGTGACTAGCGGGCCGACCTACGAGCAGTACTTC.

This chain links TRBV30 with TRBJ2-2; TRBD2 might be the D (5 bases). This CDR3 spans 14 amino acids. Germline V gives CDR1 GTSNPN, CDR2 SVGIG (reference sequence). V was trimmed by 0 bases and J by 5 bases, leaving 10 bases between them. This CDR3 is CAWSVVRVTGELFF. CDR3 coding DNA: TGTGCCTGGAGTGTCGTGAGGGTGACCGGGGAGCTGTTTTTT. The full variable domain, its missing parts supplied by reference TRBV30 and TRBJ2-2, is SQTIHQWPATLVQPVGSPLSLECTVEGTSNPNLYWYRQAAGRGLQLLFYSVGIGQISSEVPQNLSASRPQDRQFILSSKKLLLSDSGFYLCAWSVVRVTGELFFGEGSRLTVL.